Shown below are 23 T cell receptor beta chains from a single sample sequenced in a study of T-cell reconstitution after alpha-beta-depleted transplantation in children. The library targeted TCRbeta and was prepared with unique molecular identifiers. MiXCR, applied by TCRdb to the PCR reads, yields one record per CDR3 protein. The data hold hundreds of thousands of distinct CDR3 sequences, with roughly 15% observed a single time. The source material was PBMCs, mostly from graft donor cells, sampled 360 days after TCRalphabeta/CD19-depleted stem cell transplant. The receptors were gathered from a male patient between 10 and 17 years old who had a stem cell transplant for acute lymphoblastic leukemia, so the T cells may come from the graft donor.

This clonotype has just a few counts. The chain recombines TRBV25-1 with TRBJ2-7; 7 bases match TRBD2. Germline CDR1 reads MGHDK; CDR2 reads SYGVNS. V lost 4 bases to trimming and J lost 2 bases; unmatched junction nucleotides: 5. The CDR3 runs 14 residues. CDR3 nucleotide sequence: TGTGCCAGCAGTGGCACTAGCGCTACCTACGAGCAGTACTTC. Translating it yields CASSGTSATYEQYF.

This clonotype was picked up many times. J is TRBJ2-3 and V is TRBV7-8; 11 nucleotides align to TRBD2. Germline CDR1 reads SGHVS; CDR2 reads FQNEAQ. Trimming at V came to 3 bases and at J to 1 base, leaving 0 bases not matched to a gene. This CDR3 is built from 15 residues. Here the CDR3 DNA reads TGTGCCAGCAGCTTGGGACTAGCGGGCACAGATACGCAGTATTTT. This sequence encodes CASSLGLAGTDTQYF.

The chain recombines TRBV5-5 with TRBJ2-7; TRBD1 matches at 8 bases. Germline V gene data show CDR1 as SGHKS and CDR2 as YYEKEE (reference sequence). Germline trimming cut 7 bases from V and 2 bases from J; bases unmatched to any gene: 5. There are 13 residues in the CDR3. CDR3 sequence: CASRTGHTYEQYF. CDR3 nucleotides: TGTGCCAGCCGGACAGGGCATACCTACGAGCAGTACTTC.

This clonotype has just a few counts. The rearrangement uses TRBV5-1 and TRBJ2-5; TRBD1 might be the D (5 bases). Deletions cut 5 bases from V and 3 bases from J, with 14 bases between. The CDR3 is 14 residues long. CDR1 and CDR2 from the germline V gene are SGHRS and YFSETQ. For the CDR3, the DNA is TGCGCCAGCAGAAGGGTGACAGAGGAAGAGACCCAGTACTTC. Its protein is CASRRVTEEETQYF.

This clonotype came up a few times. The V call is TRBV5-1, the J call TRBJ1-2; the D gene is possibly TRBD1 (6 bases). This CDR3 is 14 amino acids long. The germline CDR1 and CDR2 sequences are SGHRS and YFSETQ. V gave up 1 base and J gave up 6 bases, with 13 bases separating them. CDR3 DNA: TGCGCCAGCAGCTTGAGGACAGACCTGGATGGCTACACCTTC. Protein sequence: CASSLRTDLDGYTF.

The chain combines TRBV6-1 with TRBJ2-7; TRBD2 matches at 7 bases. V shed 6 bases and J 2 bases; nucleotides not matched to a gene: 4. The CDR3 length is 13 residues. The germline CDR1 and CDR2 sequences are MNHNS and SASEGT. CDR3 region: CASRVAGPYEQYF. The CDR3 region has the DNA TGTGCCAGCAGGGTAGCGGGTCCCTACGAGCAGTACTTC.

This clonotype was detected only a few times. The chain is built from TRBV27 and TRBJ2-1; D possibly corresponds to TRBD2 (6 bases). This CDR3 is built from 14 residues. Trimming shortened V by 5 bases and J by 3 bases, and 11 bases separated the two germline ends. Germline lookup yields CDR1 MNHEY and CDR2 SMNVEV (reference sequence). In DNA, the CDR3 is TGTGCCAGCAGTATAGGAGGGTTCTACAATGAGCAGTTCTTC. It encodes CASSIGGFYNEQFF.

This clonotype was detected many times. The genes are TRBV6-5 and TRBJ2-7; 10 bases agree with TRBD2. CDR3 length: 17 residues. The germline V gene encodes CDR1 MNHEY and CDR2 SVGAGI. V lost 2 bases, J lost 6 bases, and 13 bases stayed unmatched. CDR3 bases: TGTGCCAGCAGTTACCAAATAGCGGGAGGATTCCCTTTCGAGCAGTACTTC. Encoded protein: CASSYQIAGGFPFEQYF.

The CDR3: CASSFPISRNTGELFF. The CDR3 DNA reads as TGTGCCAGCAGCTTTCCCATCAGCAGGAACACCGGGGAGCTGTTTTTT. The chain joins TRBV11-2 to TRBJ2-2, with D unclear. Germline-derived CDR1 and CDR2 are SGHAT and FQNNGV. CDR3 length: 16 amino acids. Between the trimmed V and J ends, which lost 3 bases and 1 base, there was a span of 12 bases.

This clonotype was recorded at least ten times. The V call is TRBV5-1, the J call TRBJ1-1; 9 bases agree with TRBD1. V gave up 1 base and J gave up 1 base; unmatched junction bases: 11. This CDR3 region has 18 residues. Germline lookup yields CDR1 SGHRS and CDR2 YFSETQ. CDR3 nucleotides: TGCGCCAGCAGCTTGTTATCTGGGACAGGGAAACAGAACACTGAAGCTTTCTTT. Amino acids: CASSLLSGTGKQNTEAFF.

This clonotype was observed at least ten times. V and J are TRBV28 and TRBJ2-5; D is perhaps TRBD2 (6 bases). The CDR3 spans 17 residues. CDR1 is MDHEN and CDR2 is SYDVKM in the germline V gene. Deletions cut 10 bases from V and 2 bases from J, with 26 bases between. The CDR3 reads CATKSTTSVGVQETQYF. The CDR3 nucleotides are TGTGCCACCAAATCCACGACTAGTGTTGGGGTACAAGAGACCCAGTACTTC. The full variable domain, rest sourced from reference TRBV28 and TRBJ2-5, is DVKVTQSSRYLVKRTGEKVFLECVQDMDHENMFWYRQDPGLGLRLIYFSYDVKMKEKGDIPEGYSVSREKKERFSLILESASTNQTSMYLCATKSTTSVGVQETQYFGPGTRLLVL.

The rearrangement links TRBV12-3 or TRBV12-4 to TRBJ2-1; 14 nucleotides agree with TRBD2. The CDR3 contains 14 residues. Trimming cost V 9 bases and J 8 bases; bases outside gene matches: 6. CDR3 nucleotides: TGTGCCAGTATAAAGGGACTAGCGGGAGATGAGCAGTTCTTC. Protein: CASIKGLAGDEQFF.

The chain has TRBV4-2 and TRBJ2-1; no clear D. The CDR3 totals 15 residues. CDR1 and CDR2 (germline): LGHNA, YNFKEQ. Trimming took off 0 bases at V and 8 bases at J, with 14 bases between the two ends. CDR3 loop: CASSQEWLDLDEQFF. As DNA, the CDR3 is TGTGCCAGCAGCCAAGAATGGCTAGATCTGGATGAGCAGTTCTTC.

The V gene is TRBV7-9, the J gene TRBJ1-5; possible D gene TRBD1, 6 bases. Germline values: CDR1 SEHNR, CDR2 FQNEAQ (reference sequence). The CDR3 loop spans 16 amino acids. Trimming shortened V by 3 bases and J by 3 bases, and 15 bases separated the two germline ends. Written as DNA, the CDR3 is TGTGCCAGCAGCTTCTACACAGGGATTAACAATCAGCCCCAGCATTTT. Its protein is CASSFYTGINNQPQHF. Variable domain in full (rest from reference TRBV7-9 and TRBJ1-5): DTGVSQNPRHKITKRGQNVTFRCDPISEHNRLYWYRQTLGQGPEFLTYFQNEAQLEKSRLLSDRFSAERPKGSFSTLEIQRTEQGDSAMYLCASSFYTGINNQPQHFGDGTRLSIL.

The V call is TRBV3-1, the J call TRBJ2-1, with D maybe TRBD1 (6 bases). Germline assignment: CDR1 LGHDT and CDR2 YNNKEL (reference sequence). V was pared by 3 bases and J by 12 bases, with 15 bases between. This CDR3 contains 13 residues. The CDR3 region is CASSHGAGDRQFF. The DNA of the CDR3 is TGTGCCAGCAGCCATGGGGCAGGGGATAGGCAGTTCTTC.

V usage is TRBV19 and J usage is TRBJ1-5; D remains ambiguous. The V gene's germline CDR1 is LNHDA and CDR2 SQIVND (reference sequence). Trimming took off 7 bases at V and 3 bases at J, with 10 bases between the two ends. This CDR3 has 13 residues. The CDR3 is CASTRALNQPQHF. CDR3 DNA sequence: TGTGCCAGTACTCGAGCCCTCAATCAGCCCCAGCATTTT.

This clonotype was counted only a few times. This chain joins TRBV3-1 and TRBJ2-1, with D possibly matching TRBD1 (6 bases). Deletions cut 5 bases from V and 6 bases from J, with 20 bases between. The germline gives CDR1 LGHDT, CDR2 YNNKEL (reference sequence). This CDR3 is 16 amino acids long. DNA of the CDR3: TGTGCCAGCAGCGGCCATTGGAAGAGGGGGATCAATGAGCAGTTCTTC. Translation gives CASSGHWKRGINEQFF.

CDR3 protein: CASSYYSGRVFNEQYF. The DNA of the CDR3 is TGTGCCAGCAGCTACTATAGCGGGAGGGTCTTTAACGAGCAGTACTTC. The chain uses TRBV7-8 and TRBJ2-7; 11 bases are a match to TRBD2. The CDR3 consists of 16 residues. The germline gives CDR1 SGHVS, CDR2 FQNEAQ. The J segment lost 5 bases and the V segment lost 4 bases, leaving 10 bases of the junction unmatched.

The chain combines TRBV20-1 with TRBJ2-7; no definite D call. The germline V and J ends were trimmed by 0 bases and 2 bases, with 14 bases remaining between them. Germline V gene data show CDR1 as DFQATT and CDR2 as SNEGSKA (reference sequence). The CDR3 consists of 15 residues. Here the CDR3 reads CSAREQLHPTYEQYF. CDR3 in DNA: TGCAGTGCTAGAGAACAGTTACACCCGACCTACGAGCAGTACTTC.

The V gene is TRBV5-1, the J gene TRBJ2-3; D may match TRBD1 or TRBD2 (6 bases each). CDR1 SGHRS and CDR2 YFSETQ come from the germline V gene. This CDR3 spans 14 amino acids. Trimming shortened V by 5 bases and J by 2 bases, and 12 bases separated the two germline ends. In DNA form, the CDR3 reads TGCGCCAGCAGTGGGGGGCGCATCACAGATACGCAGTATTTT. Translating gives CASSGGRITDTQYF. Variable domain in full (rest from reference TRBV5-1 and TRBJ2-3): KAGVTQTPRYLIKTRGQQVTLSCSPISGHRSVSWYQQTPGQGLQFLFEYFSETQRNKGNFPGRFSGRQFSNSRSEMNVSTLELGDSALYLCASSGGRITDTQYFGPGTRLTVL.

The genes are TRBV20-1 and TRBJ2-1; D is undetermined. V lost 3 bases and J lost 4, with 7 bases in between. Germline V gene sequence: CDR1 DFQATT, CDR2 SNEGSKA (reference sequence). The CDR3 sequence is 12 residues long. For the CDR3, the DNA is TGCAGTGCTAGTGAACAGTACAATGAGCAGTTCTTC. It codes for CSASEQYNEQFF.

This clonotype was recorded a few times. The chain recombines TRBV5-1 with TRBJ2-3, with D perhaps matching TRBD2 (6 bases). The V and J ends lost 1 base and 4 bases respectively, with 16 bases between them. Looked up from germline, CDR1 is SGHRS and CDR2 is YFSETQ. The CDR3 length is 16 residues. CDR3 nucleotides: TGCGCCAGCAGCTTGCCGGTTTCAGCGGGCTCAGATACGCAGTATTTT. It codes for CASSLPVSAGSDTQYF.

The chain is built from TRBV9 and TRBJ2-5; D unresolved. The germline CDR1 and CDR2 sequences are SGDLS and YYNGEE. This CDR3 contains 14 residues. Trimming removed 0 bases at V and 1 base at J, with 7 bases between. CDR3 DNA sequence: TGTGCCAGCAGCGTAGGAGCGCCCCAAGAGACCCAGTACTTC. Its protein product is CASSVGAPQETQYF.